The present T cell receptor (beta chain) was sequenced within a study of T cell changes during pregnancy in multiple sclerosis. Germline V gives CDR1 SGHRS, CDR2 YFSETQ. The CDR3 is 16 residues long. The V end was cut by 3 bases, the J end by 2 bases, with 15 bases between. Assay: immunoSEQ multiplex PCR; the TCRdb copy retains only in-frame clones and omits some. This sample yields about 93,000 clones, of which around 93% are seen a single time; 0.9% to 0.95% belongs to the top ten. The chain joins TRBV5-1 to TRBJ2-1; maybe TRBD1 (5 bases). The starting material was peripheral blood, obtained before pregnancy. The TCR sequence derives from a female donor with multiple sclerosis, enrolled in a pregnancy study. The CDR3 reads CASSSQDIRPYNEQFF. The CDR3 DNA sequence: TGCGCCAGCAGCTCTCAGGACATCCGACCCTACAATGAGCAGTTCTTC.